This TCR beta chain is drawn from a study of blood T cell repertoires in COVID-19. Study background: The origin of the acute and convalescent COVID-19 samples was the United States, Italy and Spain. Sources were T cells, B-cell-depleted T cells, or PBMCs; the material itself was cDNA or gDNA.

V shed 0 bases and J 8 bases; nucleotides not matched to a gene: 8. The germline V gene has CDR1 ENHRY and CDR2 SYGVKD. This CDR3 comprises 16 residues. The authors' processing: Cell counts per sample came from amplifying reference gene primers. Only in-frame clones appear in the TCRdb table, and some are missing; sequencing was by immunoSEQ multiplex PCR. The V and J calls and clone size come from that table; D and trimming were worked out from the DNA. Here the sample spans around 63,000 clones, 65% to 85% being singletons. This TCR derives from a man in his sixties with acute or convalescent COVID-19. Sequencing used peripheral blood. The rearrangement uses TRBV10-3 and TRBJ1-4, with 8 bases fitting TRBD1. The CDR3 sequence is CAISESSGRGPEKLFF. DNA of the CDR3: TGTGCCATCAGTGAGTCGAGTGGCAGGGGGCCCGAAAAACTGTTTTTT.